This T cell receptor beta chain appears in the sequencing data of a study of long-term antiretroviral therapy in people with HIV. Comments on this clone: Its antigen is currently unknown.

Trimming took off 5 bases at V and 3 bases at J, with 14 bases between the two ends. The CDR3 has 15 amino acids. Germline-derived CDR1 and CDR2 are KGHSH and LQKENI. Sampling of each donor yielded at least one pre-ART PBMC sample and at least two post-ART PBMC samples. immunoSEQ v3.0 was run at survey level. Data came from immunoSEQ multiplex PCR; TCRdb stores just in-frame clones and leaves some out. The sample lists about 21,000 clones; around 90% were seen once. Study-level results: Clonal populations expanded prior to ART predominated within the repertoire at all time points. Diversity remained lower than transplant donor controls, even though it increased after ART.

The source material was unsorted PBMCs, sampled 2.3 years after starting antiretroviral therapy. The chain has TRBV18 and TRBJ2-1; D is perhaps TRBD1 (5 bases). This TCR was sampled from a man aged 55 to 70 with HIV. CDR3 amino acids: CASSGAGLSYNEQFF. The DNA of the CDR3 is TGTGCCAGCTCAGGGGCAGGGTTGAGCTACAATGAGCAGTTCTTC. The full variable domain, its missing parts supplied by reference TRBV18 and TRBJ2-1, is NAGVMQNPRHLVRRRGQEARLRCSPMKGHSHVYWYRQLPEEGLKFMVYLQKENIIDESGMPKERFSAEFPKEGPSILRIQQVVRGDSAAYFCASSGAGLSYNEQFFGPGTRLTVL.